This is a list of T cell receptor beta chains from one sample in a study of CD8 T cells in ankylosing spondylitis. Each CDR3 protein gets one entry after TCRdb re-called the 5' RACE reads with MiXCR. The sample has some 800,000 distinct CDR3 sequences; roughly 10% are singletons. The specimen sequenced was blood, either unsorted or a sorted T cell fraction (not recorded which). The receptors here all came from a male donor with ankylosing spondylitis. The CDR3 runs from the conserved cysteine through the conserved F or W. The D gene is left open where the match is weak. Clone size, where shown, is once, few, many, or a class for clones that have expanded.

D gene | J gene | V gene | clone size | CDR3 DNA | CDR3 protein
- | TRBJ1-2 | TRBV28 | - | TGTGCCAGCAGTTTATCTTCTCCGGGGAACTATGGCTACACCTTC | CASSLSSPGNYGYTF
TRBD2 | TRBJ2-2 | TRBV28 | - | TGTGCCAGCACATCTAGCGGGAGAGACACCGGGGAGCTGTTTTTT | CASTSSGRDTGELFF
- | TRBJ2-6 | TRBV7-9 | few | TGTGTCTTCCGAAAGCACACAGGGACTGGGGCCAACGTCCTGACTTTC | CVFRKHTGTGANVLTF
- | TRBJ2-5 | TRBV15 | - | TGTGCCACCAGCAGAGAGCCTCAAGAGACCCAGTACTTC | CATSREPQETQYF
- | TRBJ1-1 | TRBV6-5 | many | TGTGCCAGCAGTTACGGACGTAAAGCTTTCTTT | CASSYGRKAFF
- | TRBJ2-3 | TRBV4-2 | - | TGTGCCAGCAGCCAGGCCCAGGGGGGGGATACGCAGTATTTT | CASSQAQGGDTQYF
- | TRBJ1-3 | TRBV7-2 | many | TGTGCCAGCAGCATTTTAAGCTGGAAGACCGGAAACACCATATATTTT | CASSILSWKTGNTIYF
- | TRBJ2-7 | TRBV28 | - | TGTGCCAGCAGTTTCTTGGCCCAAAGGGGGCAGTACTTC | CASSFLAQRGQYF
- | TRBJ2-7 | TRBV18 | many | TGTGCCAGCTCACCACCTTCGGGACCCTACGAGCAGTACTTC | CASSPPSGPYEQYF
TRBD1 | TRBJ1-2 | TRBV12-3/TRBV12-4 | - | TGTGCCAGCAACCTACAGGGGCCTAACTATGGCTACACCTTC | CASNLQGPNYGYTF
TRBD2 | TRBJ2-3 | TRBV29-1 | many | TGCAGCGGACAGCGGGGGGGCCGAGGAGATACGCAGTATTTT | CSGQRGGRGDTQYF
TRBD1 | TRBJ1-5 | TRBV15 | few | TGTGCCACCCGAACTGGGACAGGGGGAAATCAGCCCCAGCATTTT | CATRTGTGGNQPQHF
TRBD1 | TRBJ2-7 | TRBV12-3/TRBV12-4 | many | TGTGCCAGCCAGAGAACAGGGGGACACGAGCAGTACTTC | CASQRTGGHEQYF
TRBD1 | TRBJ2-2 | TRBV10-3 | few | TGTGCCATCAGTCCGGGACAGGCGGGCGGGGAGCTGTTTTTT | CAISPGQAGGELFF
- | TRBJ2-4 | TRBV27 | - | TGTGCCAGCAGTTCTACAGGGCGTTTAGCCAAAAACATTCAGTACTTC | CASSSTGRLAKNIQYF
TRBD2 | TRBJ2-3 | TRBV20-1 | few | TGCAGTGCTGAGGCTAGCGGGGGGGCAGGAGATACGCAGTATTTT | CSAEASGGAGDTQYF
- | TRBJ2-7 | TRBV7-2 | - | TGTGCCAGCAGCTTAGAACTGTTCAAGCGCGAGCAGTACTTC | CASSLELFKREQYF
- | TRBJ1-3 | TRBV28 | few | TGTGCCAGCAGTTTCGAAGGACGAAACACCATATATTTT | CASSFEGRNTIYF
- | TRBJ2-3 | TRBV27 | once | TGTGCCAGCACCCACGCTTTGGGTCGGGGCACAGATACGCAGTATTTT | CASTHALGRGTDTQYF
TRBD1 | TRBJ2-7 | TRBV12-3/TRBV12-4 | few | TGTGCCAGCAGTTTTAGCGCCGGGACAGCTCGTTACGAGCAGTACTTC | CASSFSAGTARYEQYF
- | TRBJ1-1 | TRBV4-3 | many | TGCGCCAGCAGCCAAGATCAGGGCGTGAACACTGAAGCTTTCTTT | CASSQDQGVNTEAFF
- | TRBJ1-6 | TRBV5-1 | many | TGCGCCAGCAGCTTGTCCAGGGCCCATAATTCACCCCTCCACTTT | CASSLSRAHNSPLHF
- | TRBJ1-3 | TRBV5-6 | - | TGTGCCAGCAGCTTGCGGAGGGGCTCTGGAAACACCATATATTTT | CASSLRRGSGNTIYF
- | TRBJ2-7 | TRBV7-2 | - | TGTGCCAGCAGCTTAGGGGACCCCCCCTACGAGCAGTACTTC | CASSLGDPPYEQYF
TRBD2 | TRBJ2-1 | TRBV7-2 | many | TGTGCCAGCAGCTCGACTAGCGGGGGATACAATGAGCAGTTCTTC | CASSSTSGGYNEQFF
- | TRBJ1-5 | TRBV12-3/TRBV12-4 | many | TGTGCCAGCAGTTTCCGTGCCGATCAGCCCCAGCATTTT | CASSFRADQPQHF
TRBD1 | TRBJ1-6 | TRBV10-3 | few | TGTGCCATCAGTGACTCTGACAGGGGGGGCGATTCACCCCTCCACTTT | CAISDSDRGGDSPLHF
- | TRBJ1-1 | TRBV29-1 | many | TGCAGCGTTGAACGCGCAGGGCTGAACACTGAAGCTTTCTTT | CSVERAGLNTEAFF
- | TRBJ2-7 | TRBV20-1 | few | TGCAGTGCTGGAAAAGGCCGCACCCGCTCCTACGAGCAGTACTTC | CSAGKGRTRSYEQYF
TRBD1 | TRBJ1-3 | TRBV7-2 | - | TGTGCCAGCAGCCCAAGGTTACAGGGGGCAGGGGGAAACACCATATATTTT | CASSPRLQGAGGNTIYF
- | TRBJ2-3 | TRBV5-1 | many | TGCGCCAGCAGCTCTGGGCAAGCGGATACGCAGTATTTT | CASSSGQADTQYF
TRBD2 | TRBJ2-4 | TRBV5-6 | - | TGTGCCAGCAGCCCAAAGGGACTAGCGGGAGCAAACATTCAGTACTTC | CASSPKGLAGANIQYF
- | TRBJ2-1 | TRBV11-2 | few | TGTGCCAGCAGCGCGACAGTCACCTACAATGAGCAGTTCTTC | CASSATVTYNEQFF
- | TRBJ2-5 | TRBV7-2 | - | TGTGCCAGCAGCCTATCCCCCTACACTGGGGAGACCCAGTACTTC | CASSLSPYTGETQYF
- | TRBJ2-2 | TRBV5-1 | many | TGCGCCAGCAGCTTTCTACAGTCCACCGGGGAGCTGTTTTTT | CASSFLQSTGELFF
TRBD2 | TRBJ2-2 | TRBV27 | - | TGTGCCAGCAGTTTAGTTTCGCTAGCGGGGAACACCGGGGAGCTGTTTTTT | CASSLVSLAGNTGELFF
TRBD1 | TRBJ2-5 | TRBV7-2 | - | TGTGCCAGCAGCTTCCCAGACAGGGGACAAGAGACCCAGTACTTC | CASSFPDRGQETQYF
- | TRBJ2-3 | TRBV6-1 | many | TGTGCCAGCTCCGCGGAAGGGAATGGGATCACAGATACGCAGTATTTT | CASSAEGNGITDTQYF
TRBD1 | TRBJ2-5 | TRBV7-2 | many | TGTGCCAGCAGCTCATGGGACAGGGGGCAAGAGACCCAGTACTTC | CASSSWDRGQETQYF
TRBD1 | TRBJ2-4 | TRBV4-2 | - | TGTGCCAGCACCGCGGGACAGGGTTTAGCCAAAAACATTCAGTACTTC | CASTAGQGLAKNIQYF
- | TRBJ1-1 | TRBV15 | few | TGTGCCACCAGCAGAGAGAGCGGGAGAAGAGCTGAAGCTTTCTTT | CATSRESGRRAEAFF
- | TRBJ1-2 | TRBV7-2 | - | TGTGCCAGCAGCTTAGGACAGGATATGGGCTATGGCTACACCTTC | CASSLGQDMGYGYTF
- | TRBJ1-2 | TRBV5-1 | - | TGCGCCAGCAGCTTGGAGGACGTACCAGTTGGCTACACCTTC | CASSLEDVPVGYTF
- | TRBJ2-2 | TRBV4-2 | many | TGTGCCAGCAGCCATCTTGGCGGTCCGAACACCGGGGAGCTGTTTTTT | CASSHLGGPNTGELFF
- | TRBJ2-7 | TRBV5-1 | many | TGCGCCAGCAGCATACAGGATAAACTCGGTGAGCAGTACTTC | CASSIQDKLGEQYF
- | TRBJ2-3 | TRBV4-1 | few | TGCGCCAGCAGCCAGGGGCCACTGGATACGCAGTATTTT | CASSQGPLDTQYF
TRBD1 | TRBJ2-2 | TRBV12-3/TRBV12-4 | many | TGTGCCAGCAGTTTCTGGACAGGGGCGTCCGGGGAGCTGTTTTTT | CASSFWTGASGELFF
- | TRBJ2-2 | TRBV20-1 | - | TGCAGTTCCCGGGCCTCGAACACCGGGGAGCTGTTTTTT | CSSRASNTGELFF